This record looks at one TCR beta chain sequence and its context. The specificity of this receptor is unknown. No base-level quality is on record; no much larger clone is a single base apart. This sample was taken from a study of T cells after yellow fever vaccination (dated by TCRdb to about 2019). For context, the study as a whole: The SMART-Seq v4 Ultra Low Input RNA kit was used to prepare libraries from fractions with low cell numbers. Bulk TCR alpha and beta repertoires were sequenced longitudinally to track T-cell clones before and after primary and booster YFV17D yellow fever vaccination. Two healthy male donors made up the cohort, one aged 18 to 29 years and the other aged 30 to 40 years. Blood samples were taken at several timepoints before and after primary and secondary immunization, and bulk PBMC replicates and cell subsets were isolated.

The CDR3 has 15 amino acids, counting the end cysteine and phenylalanine. The kept DNA is CDR3 alone, 45 bases in frame from the first base. V ends up 5 bases short and J 1 base short, with an unmatched junction base count of 4. The germline V gene specifies SGHNT as CDR1 and YENEEA as CDR2. Per the publication, the treatment or condition label means: live attenuated yellow fever vaccine strain. PBMCs were isolated from peripheral blood using a standard Ficoll-Paque protocol. Dynabeads CD4 and CD8 positive selection kits were used to isolate CD4 and CD8 T-cell fractions. RNA was extracted with TriZol from bulk PBMCs, CD4 and CD8 fractions, and dextramer-positive and dextramer-negative fractions. General conclusions and limits of the study: A small fraction of clonotypes appeared in both the CD4 and CD8 compartments, likely as a result of convergent recombination. Because the study included only a couple of donors, the extent to which the findings can be generalized is limited. After the booster, most clones that had expanded after primary vaccination were detected again (approximately 96% of CD4 and roughly nine tenths of CD8), suggesting broad maintenance of memory. Computational filtering was needed because FACS-sorted repertoires could contain abundant contaminating clonotypes from the bulk population. Compared with the primary T-cell response, the secondary T-cell response was weaker but faster, peaking on day 5 rather than day 15.

TCR cDNA was synthesized by 5'RACE template switching, through which a universal primer site and unique molecular identifiers were introduced. cDNA synthesis was primed from both the TCR alpha and TCR beta constant segments. Library amplification used two PCR steps, and the second PCR step added sample barcodes and sequencing adapters. Sequencing of libraries was performed on Illumina HiSeq 2500 (2x100 bp) or NovaSeq (2x150 bp). Concerning the study's data processing: MIGEC handled demultiplexing of reads and collapsing into UMI consensus sequences, while MiXCR performed V(D)J alignment. Vaccine-responding clonotypes were defined with edgeR using replicate PBMC samples, requiring FDR below 0.01 and a log2 fold change above 5 up to day 15. Each bulk clonotype was labeled CD4 or CD8 based on which sequenced repertoire, CD4 or CD8, contained the clonotype at higher abundance. TCRdb ran its own pipeline on the public reads, namely fastp trimming at Q25 and MiXCR clone calling, and kept in-frame beta chains. Every entry covers one CDR3 protein and lists the most common genes and DNA from its rows. TCRdb's processing, not the authors', yielded these V and J calls. The sample has under 300,000 distinct CDR3 sequences on record, approximately 6.8% of them singletons. The ten largest clones add up to approximately 1.1% of the sample.

This clonotype was obtained from a man younger than 45 who received the YFV17D yellow fever vaccine. The V and J segments used are TRBV11-3 and TRBJ2-1; TRBD1 agrees with 8 junctional bases. This specimen was CD4+ T cells sorted from PBMCs, taken on the day of the yellow fever booster vaccination. This receptor carries the CDR3 CASSKGQGSYNEQFF. The sequence in DNA is TGTGCCAGCAGCAAAGGACAGGGATCCTACAATGAGCAGTTCTTC.